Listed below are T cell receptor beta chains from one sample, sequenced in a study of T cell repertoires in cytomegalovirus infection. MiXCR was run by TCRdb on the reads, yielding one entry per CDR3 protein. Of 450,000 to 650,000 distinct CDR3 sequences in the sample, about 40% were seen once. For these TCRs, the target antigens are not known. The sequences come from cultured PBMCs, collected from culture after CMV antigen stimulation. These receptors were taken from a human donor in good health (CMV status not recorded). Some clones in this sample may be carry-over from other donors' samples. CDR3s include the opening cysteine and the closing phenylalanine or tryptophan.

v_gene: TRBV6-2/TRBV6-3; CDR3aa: CASSYQQGARDTQYF
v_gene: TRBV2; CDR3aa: CASLGLADEQFF
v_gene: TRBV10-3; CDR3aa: CAITREGAGGGTDTQYF
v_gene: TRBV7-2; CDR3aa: CASSLRGPLGEQYF
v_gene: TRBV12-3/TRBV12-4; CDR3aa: CASSLGNPGANVLTF
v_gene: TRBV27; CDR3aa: CASRVPSGAYNEQFF
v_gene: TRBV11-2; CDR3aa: CASSRFAEQFF
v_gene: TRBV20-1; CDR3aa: CSASRTSGRQETQYF
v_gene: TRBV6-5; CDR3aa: CASSYSPPGQVNEKLFF
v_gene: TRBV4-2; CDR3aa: CASSQDPNSGANEQFF
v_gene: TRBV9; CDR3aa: CASKGLRRDGGETDTQYF
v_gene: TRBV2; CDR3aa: CASSDDAWYQPQHF
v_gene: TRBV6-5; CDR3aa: CASSRWGAQETQYF